This TCR beta chain was observed in a study of a mutant IDH1 vaccine in newly diagnosed glioma. On the study more broadly: Patients under treatment included approximately 60% males and approximately 40% females and had a mean age of around 37 years.

Sequencing used immunoSEQ multiplex PCR; TCRdb keeps in-frame clones, though not all of them. The sample records more than 40,000 clones, 70% to 90% being singletons. On this clone: Its target is unknown.

V gave up 1 base and J gave up 1 base; unmatched junction bases: 2. This CDR3 region has 16 residues. Per germline, CDR1 SGHTA and CDR2 FQGNSA. This sample's time point: week 35, safety follow-up. Alongside topical imiquimod, each dose of vaccine comprised 300 ug of mutant IDH1 20-mer peptide. Tumors from donors were new WHO grade 3 or 4 IDH1-mutant astrocytomas with ATRX loss. The source was PBMCs, collected from a glioma patient whose treatment included an IDH1 peptide vaccine. This TCR was sampled from a woman aged 40 to 55 with glioma. The chain combines TRBV7-2 with TRBJ2-3; 10 bases map to TRBD2. For the CDR3, the DNA is TGTGCCAGCAGCTTAGTTGGGACTAGCGGCACAGATACGCAGTATTTT. This sequence encodes CASSLVGTSGTDTQYF.